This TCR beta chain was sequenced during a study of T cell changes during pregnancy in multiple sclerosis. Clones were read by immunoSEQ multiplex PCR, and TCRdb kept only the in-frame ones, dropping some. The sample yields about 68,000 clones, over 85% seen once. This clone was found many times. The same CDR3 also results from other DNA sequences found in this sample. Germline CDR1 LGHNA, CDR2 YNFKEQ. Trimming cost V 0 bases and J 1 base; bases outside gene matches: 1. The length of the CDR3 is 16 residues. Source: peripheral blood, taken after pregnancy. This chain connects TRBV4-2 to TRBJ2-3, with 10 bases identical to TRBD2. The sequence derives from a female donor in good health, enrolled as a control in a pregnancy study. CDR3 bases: TGTGCCAGCAGCCAAGATCTAGCGGGAGGCACAGATACGCAGTATTTT. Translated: CASSQDLAGGTDTQYF.